These 6 T cell receptor beta chains were all obtained from the same sample, sequenced in a study of blood T cell repertoires in COVID-19. TCRdb's table, derived via immunoSEQ multiplex PCR, lists solely in-frame clones and lacks some. The profile covers about 370,000 clones, with around 87% appearing a single time and 10% taken by the ten largest. The sequenced sample was peripheral blood. Receptors were obtained from a young woman with COVID-19, enrolled during active disease.

The CDR3 DNA is TGCGCCAGCAGCTTGGGACTAGCGGGAGATGCAGATACGCAGTATTTT. This codes for CASSLGLAGDADTQYF. The J gene is TRBJ2-3, the V gene TRBV5-1; 12 bases match TRBD2. This CDR3 spans 16 amino acids. V shed 0 bases, J shed 4 bases, and the junction held 3 bases outside the gene matches. Germline V gene data show CDR1 as SGHRS and CDR2 as YFSETQ.

This chain links TRBV27 with TRBJ2-1; the D is unclear. Germline V gene lookup returns CDR1 MNHEY and CDR2 SMNVEV (reference sequence). Trimming removed 2 bases from V and 3 bases from J, with 11 bases in between. The CDR3 covers 15 residues. The CDR3 sequence: CASSLSHPIYNEQFF. The CDR3 DNA reads as TGTGCCAGCAGTTTAAGTCACCCTATCTACAATGAGCAGTTCTTC.

This clone was observed once. V gene TRBV9 combines with J gene TRBJ2-1; 7 nucleotides line up with TRBD2. Germline assignment: CDR1 SGDLS and CDR2 YYNGEE. The length of the CDR3 is 15 residues. V shed 4 bases, J shed 12 bases, and the junction held 16 bases outside the gene matches. The CDR3 protein is CASSPRGLITAAQFF. CDR3 nucleotides: TGTGCCAGCAGCCCCCGGGGACTAATTACGGCTGCGCAGTTCTTC.

The V gene is TRBV20-1, the J gene TRBJ1-4; 7 bases agree with TRBD1. CDR3 size: 15 residues. The J segment lost 7 bases and the V segment lost 4 bases, leaving 12 bases of the junction unmatched. Germline V gene lookup returns CDR1 DFQATT and CDR2 SNEGSKA (reference sequence). The CDR3 DNA follows: TGCAGTGCTACTGAGGGGGCGAGCGTGGGTGAAAAACTGTTTTTT. Translating gives CSATEGASVGEKLFF.

The gene calls are TRBV15 and TRBJ1-5, with D perhaps matching TRBD1 (6 bases). The CDR3 contains 15 residues. The ends were cut back, 3 bases at V and 0 bases at J, with 9 bases in the middle. The germline V gene has CDR1 LNHNV and CDR2 YYDKDF (reference sequence). The CDR3: CATSRDSYSNQPQHF. The CDR3, as DNA: TGTGCCACCAGCAGGGACAGTTATAGCAATCAGCCCCAGCATTTT.

This chain uses TRBV2 with TRBJ2-7; the D gene is possibly TRBD1 (6 bases). CDR1 and CDR2 (germline): SNHLY, FYNNEI. V shed 8 bases and J shed 2 bases, with 13 bases lying between them. CDR3 size: 13 residues. The CDR3 DNA is TGTGCCAGCGCTGACAGGACCACCTACGAGCAGTACTTC. It encodes CASADRTTYEQYF.